This passage covers 14 T cell receptor beta chains from one sample sequenced in a study of cytomegalovirus exposure and HLA in healthy donors. PCR used 60 Vbeta primers and 13 Jbeta primers. Data came from immunoSEQ multiplex PCR; TCRdb stores just in-frame clones and leaves some out. The repertoire holds 150,000 to 200,000 clones, with roughly four fifths as singletons. The specimen was PBMCs. The source is a woman younger than 45 in good health and CMV-seronegative.

The chain is built from TRBV30 and TRBJ2-7; 11 bases are shared with TRBD1. Unmatched junction bases numbered 10, after V lost 8 bases and J lost 7 bases. The CDR3 runs to 13 residues. The germline gives CDR1 GTSNPN, CDR2 SVGIG (reference sequence). The CDR3 loop is CAGSGQGVGEQYF. For the CDR3, the DNA is TGTGCCGGGTCGGGACAGGGGGTGGGGGAGCAGTACTTC.

The chain couples TRBV9 to TRBJ2-3; TRBD1 might be the D (6 bases). V was trimmed by 0 bases and J by 4 bases, leaving 12 bases between them. Germline V gene lookup returns CDR1 SGDLS and CDR2 YYNGEE. This CDR3 has 15 residues. The chain's CDR3 is CASSVEGVGADTQYF. Written as DNA, the CDR3 is TGTGCCAGCAGCGTAGAGGGGGTCGGGGCAGATACGCAGTATTTT.

This chain links TRBV9 with TRBJ2-7; the match to TRBD2 covers 7 bases. The CDR3 contains 14 residues. Per the germline V gene, CDR1 is SGDLS and CDR2 is YYNGEE. V gave up 0 bases and J gave up 7 bases; unmatched junction bases: 7. The CDR3 DNA sequence: TGTGCCAGCAGCGTAGATCTCTGGGGGGGGGAGCAGTACTTC. Encoded protein: CASSVDLWGGEQYF. The full variable domain, its missing parts supplied by reference TRBV9 and TRBJ2-7, is DSGVTQTPKHLITATGQRVTLRCSPRSGDLSVYWYQQSLDQGLQFLIQYYNGEERAKGNILERFSAQQFPDLHSELNLSSLELGDSALYFCASSVDLWGGEQYFGPGTRLTVT.

V is TRBV7-9 and J is TRBJ1-1, with 12 bases identical to TRBD1. Germline loops: CDR1 SEHNR, CDR2 FQNEAQ (reference sequence). V trimming: 6 bases; J trimming: 8 bases; junction bases outside the gene matches: 10. The CDR3 is 15 amino acids. CDR3 bases: TGTGCCAGCAGTCGGGGACAGGGGGCGCGAGGCGAAGCTTTCTTT. It encodes CASSRGQGARGEAFF.

This clone appeared a few times. The rearrangement links TRBV6-5 to TRBJ2-7, with D possibly being TRBD1 (5 bases). Germline values: CDR1 MNHEY, CDR2 SVGAGI. Trimming stripped 6 bases from V and 7 bases from J, with 16 bases between. The CDR3 sequence is 13 residues long. CDR3 bases: TGTGCCAGCAGACCCCAGGGTGCTGTAGAGCAGTACTTC. Translating gives CASRPQGAVEQYF.

The J gene is TRBJ1-4, the V gene TRBV28; D is possibly TRBD1 (6 bases). There are 14 residues in the CDR3. Germline-derived CDR1 and CDR2 are MDHEN and SYDVKM. V lost 4 bases, J lost 8 bases, and 14 bases lay in between. CDR3 nucleotides: TGTGCCAGCAGTTACGGGGGGGCGAAAGAAAAACTGTTTTTT. As protein: CASSYGGAKEKLFF.

This chain links TRBV5-4 with TRBJ2-1; 7 bases map to TRBD2. V shed 4 bases, J shed 0 bases, and the junction held 1 base outside the gene matches. Looked up from germline, CDR1 is SGHNT and CDR2 is YYREEE (reference sequence). The CDR3 is 14 residues long. DNA of the CDR3: TGTGCCAGCAGCCCGGGAGGCTCCTACAATGAGCAGTTCTTC. Translating it yields CASSPGGSYNEQFF.

This clone appeared a few times. The rearrangement links TRBV6-4 to TRBJ2-6, with 10 bases matching TRBD1. V shed 8 bases and J 11 bases; nucleotides not matched to a gene: 9. Per germline, CDR1 MRHNA and CDR2 SNTAGT. The CDR3 is 14 amino acids. In DNA, the CDR3 is TGTGCCAGCGGCCCGGGACAGGGGTACGACGTCCTGACTTTC. It is translated as CASGPGQGYDVLTF.

The chain couples TRBV6-1 to TRBJ2-1; 7 bases match TRBD1. CDR1 is MNHNS and CDR2 is SASEGT in the germline V gene. The CDR3 is 13 residues long. Unmatched junction bases numbered 3, after V lost 4 bases and J lost 6 bases. The CDR3 loop is CASSGDRVNEQFF. CDR3 nucleotides: TGTGCCAGCAGTGGAGACAGGGTCAATGAGCAGTTCTTC.

The J gene is TRBJ2-7, the V gene TRBV9, with 10 bases identical to TRBD2. CDR1 SGDLS and CDR2 YYNGEE come from the germline V gene. V shed 4 bases, J shed 4 bases, and the junction held 5 bases outside the gene matches. This CDR3 has 14 residues. The CDR3 loop reads CASSTLAGVYEQYF. The CDR3 DNA reads as TGTGCCAGCAGCACGCTAGCGGGGGTATACGAGCAGTACTTC.

The CDR3 DNA follows: TGTGCCAGCAGTTTGAGGACAGGGATGAACACTGAAGCTTTCTTT. The encoded protein is CASSLRTGMNTEAFF. The J gene is TRBJ1-1, the V gene TRBV6-6; 8 bases fit TRBD1. Germline-derived CDR1 and CDR2 are MNHNY and SVGAGI (reference sequence). Unmatched junction bases numbered 4, after V lost 4 bases and J lost 0 bases. CDR3 size: 15 residues.

This clone was seen a single time. One end of the junction fails to match germline, which may point to a read error. The chain joins TRBV5-8 to TRBJ1-2; TRBD1 might be the D (5 bases). The germline gives CDR1 SGHTS, CDR2 YDEGEE. This CDR3 is built from 12 residues. The CDR3 is CASSFPDGRDRF. The DNA of the CDR3 is TGTGCCAGCAGCTTCCCGGACGGGAGGGACCGATTC.

The chain uses TRBV5-6 and TRBJ2-7; 8 bases match TRBD1. The trim removed 1 base at V and 4 bases at J, leaving 7 bases unmatched. There are 15 residues in the CDR3. In germline, CDR1 is SGHDT, CDR2 YYEEEE. The chain's CDR3 is CASSLSRQGTYEQYF. The CDR3 DNA sequence: TGTGCCAGCAGCTTGTCTAGACAGGGGACGTACGAGCAGTACTTC. The complete variable domain, with remaining parts taken from reference TRBV5-6 and TRBJ2-7, reads DAGVTQSPTHLIKTRGQQVTLRCSPKSGHDTVSWYQQALGQGPQFIFQYYEEEERQRGNFPDRFSGHQFPNYSSELNVNALLLGDSALYLCASSLSRQGTYEQYFGPGTRLTVT.

The V and J genes are TRBV6-5 and TRBJ2-7; 7 bases agree with TRBD1. The V gene end was trimmed by 4 bases and the J gene end by 2 bases; junction bases not matched to a gene: 8. The length of the CDR3 is 15 residues. The germline gives CDR1 MNHEY, CDR2 SVGAGI. The CDR3 DNA follows: TGTGCCAGCAGTTTGACAGGGAACCTCGCCTACGAGCAGTACTTC. This translates into CASSLTGNLAYEQYF.